The following is a T cell receptor (beta chain) sequence with its context. The antigen is not known. CDR1 is SNHLY, CDR2 FYNNEI, per germline. The ends were cut back, 9 bases at V and 3 bases at J, with 15 bases in the middle. The CDR3 has 13 residues. Authors' methods: Junction-only sequences without quality scores came from ImmunoSEQ, so filtering differed. Profiled with immunoSEQ multiplex PCR; TCRdb holds only in-frame clones, not every one. The DNA was the basis for D and trimming; V, J and clone size are from that table. The data hold millions of clones, with 93% observed a single time. This record comes from a study of shared clonotypes between healthy human individuals. Turning to the study itself: Per donor, CD8 memory used one plate, CD8 naive used two, CD4 memory used three and CD4 naive used three. Broader study findings: Clonotype sharing levels among donors were expected to vary with sequencing depth. Though the depth was large, rarefaction showed that sorted-subset sequencing was incomplete.

The naive CD8 population came from CD45RO-negative cells selected for CCR7, without terminally differentiated effector memory CD45RA+ cells. The chain couples TRBV2 to TRBJ2-7; D not certain. This TCR derives from a man between 18 and 35 years old in good health. Some clones in this sample may be carry-over from other donors' samples. The specimen was naive CD8+ T cells from PBMCs. The CDR3, as DNA: TGTGCCAGTTCGGACGGTCTTATCTACGAGCAGTACTTC. It translates to CASSDGLIYEQYF.